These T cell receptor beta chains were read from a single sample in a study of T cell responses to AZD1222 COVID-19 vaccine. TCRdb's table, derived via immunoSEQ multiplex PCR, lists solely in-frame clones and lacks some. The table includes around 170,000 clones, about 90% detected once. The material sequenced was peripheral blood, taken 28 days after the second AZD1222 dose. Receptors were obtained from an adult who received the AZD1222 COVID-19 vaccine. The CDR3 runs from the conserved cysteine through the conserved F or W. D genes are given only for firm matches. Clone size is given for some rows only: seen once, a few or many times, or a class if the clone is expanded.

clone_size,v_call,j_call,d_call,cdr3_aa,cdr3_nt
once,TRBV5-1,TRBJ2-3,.,CASKAVSTDTQYF,TGCGCCAGCAAGGCCGTCAGCACAGATACGCAGTATTTT
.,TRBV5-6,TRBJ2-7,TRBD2,CASSLGLAGGDEQYF,TGTGCCAGCAGCTTGGGACTAGCGGGGGGCGACGAGCAGTACTTC
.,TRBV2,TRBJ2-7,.,CASSQLARLGEQYF,TGTGCCAGCAGCCAGCTTGCTAGGCTCGGGGAGCAGTACTTC
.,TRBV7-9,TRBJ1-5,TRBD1,CASSFAGQFADQPQHF,TGTGCCAGCAGCTTTGCGGGACAGTTCGCCGATCAGCCCCAGCATTTT
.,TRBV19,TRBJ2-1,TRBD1,CASSLGQGRGNEQFF,TGTGCCAGTAGTTTAGGACAGGGTAGGGGGAATGAGCAGTTCTTC
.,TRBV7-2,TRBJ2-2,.,CASSLFGAKNTGELFF,TGTGCCAGCAGCTTATTCGGGGCAAAGAACACCGGGGAGCTGTTTTTT
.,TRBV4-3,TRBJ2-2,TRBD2,CASSQDPGGGTTGELFF,TGCGCCAGCAGCCAAGATCCCGGGGGGGGAACAACCGGGGAGCTGTTTTTT
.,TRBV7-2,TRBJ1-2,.,CASSSSGGGYTF,TGTGCCAGCAGCTCTAGTGGTGGGGGCTACACCTTC
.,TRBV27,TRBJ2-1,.,CASSPKGSYNEQFF,TGTGCCAGCAGTCCGAAGGGCTCCTACAATGAGCAGTTCTTC
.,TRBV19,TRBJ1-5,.,CASSPQVGARQPQHF,TGTGCCAGTAGTCCCCAGGTGGGCGCCCGGCAGCCCCAGCATTTT
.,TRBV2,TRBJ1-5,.,CASKLGGGLEPQHF,TGTGCCAGCAAACTCGGGGGGGGTCTGGAGCCCCAGCATTTT
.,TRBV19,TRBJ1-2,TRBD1,CASSMRDRGDYGYTF,TGTGCCAGTAGTATGCGCGACAGGGGAGACTATGGCTACACCTTC
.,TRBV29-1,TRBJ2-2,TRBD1,CSVERGQGAGELFF,TGCAGCGTTGAGCGTGGACAGGGGGCCGGGGAGCTGTTTTTT
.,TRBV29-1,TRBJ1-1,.,CSVEGQNTEAFF,TGCAGCGTTGAAGGTCAGAACACTGAAGCTTTCTTT
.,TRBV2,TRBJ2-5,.,CASSSSGGLQETQYF,TGTGCCAGCAGTAGTAGCGGAGGCCTGCAAGAGACCCAGTACTTC
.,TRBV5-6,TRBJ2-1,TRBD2,CASSLEGGGASNEQFF,TGTGCCAGCAGCTTGGAAGGCGGGGGGGCCAGTAATGAGCAGTTCTTC
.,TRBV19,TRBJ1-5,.,CASSMGGLSQSQHF,TGTGCCAGTAGTATGGGCGGATTGAGTCAGTCCCAGCATTTT
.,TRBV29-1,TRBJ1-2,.,CSVAQGSPYGYTF,TGCAGCGTTGCTCAGGGTTCACCCTATGGCTACACCTTC
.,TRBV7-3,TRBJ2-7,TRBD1,CASSLGDRGYEQYF,TGTGCCAGCAGCTTAGGGGACAGGGGTTACGAGCAGTACTTC
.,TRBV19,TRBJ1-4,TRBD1,CASIDTGGAADEKLFF,TGTGCCAGTATCGATACAGGGGGCGCGGCGGATGAAAAACTGTTTTTT
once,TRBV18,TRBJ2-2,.,CASSPPEGWTGELFF,TGTGCCAGCTCACCACCGGAGGGTTGGACCGGGGAGCTGTTTTTT
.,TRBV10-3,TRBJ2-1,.,CAISERGDEQFF,TGTGCCATCAGTGAAAGGGGGGATGAGCAGTTCTTC
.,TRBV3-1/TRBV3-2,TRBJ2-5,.,CASSQDRGALGETQYF,TGTGCCAGCAGCCAAGATAGGGGAGCCCTGGGGGAGACCCAGTACTTC
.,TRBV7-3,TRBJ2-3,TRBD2,CASSSTPWTSGASTDTQYF,TGTGCCAGCAGCTCAACCCCATGGACTAGCGGAGCTAGCACAGATACGCAGTATTTT
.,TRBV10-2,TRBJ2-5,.,CASSDVAPGRETQYF,TGCGCCAGCAGTGACGTAGCGCCAGGGAGGGAGACCCAGTACTTC
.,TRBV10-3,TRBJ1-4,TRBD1,CAIRGQSRVATNEKLFF,TGTGCCATCAGGGGACAGAGTCGCGTCGCAACTAATGAAAAACTGTTTTTT
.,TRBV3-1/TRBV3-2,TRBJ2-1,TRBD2,CASSRGLAGGRNEQFF,TGTGCCAGCAGCCGAGGACTAGCGGGGGGGAGGAATGAGCAGTTCTTC
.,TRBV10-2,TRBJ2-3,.,CASSPGDTQYF,TGCGCCAGCAGCCCCGGGGATACGCAGTATTTT
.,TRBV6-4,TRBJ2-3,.,CASSDSWQDTQYF,TGTGCCAGCAGTGACTCATGGCAGGATACGCAGTATTTT
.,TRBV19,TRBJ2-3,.,CASSYTITDTQYF,TGTGCCAGTAGTTATACAATCACAGATACGCAGTATTTT
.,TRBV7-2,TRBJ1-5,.,CASSLVGGGNQPQHF,TGTGCCAGCAGCCTGGTTGGGGGCGGCAATCAGCCCCAGCATTTT
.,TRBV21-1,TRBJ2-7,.,CASKGRSDEQYF,TGTGCCAGCAAGGGCAGATCCGACGAGCAGTACTTC
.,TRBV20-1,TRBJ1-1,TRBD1,CSADDRGRAFF,TGCAGTGCCGATGACAGGGGTAGGGCTTTCTTT
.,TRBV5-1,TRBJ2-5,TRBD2,CASSPGLAGVNQETQYF,TGCGCCAGCAGCCCGGGACTAGCGGGGGTAAACCAAGAGACCCAGTACTTC